One sample yielded the 18 T cell receptor beta chains listed below, sequenced in a study of shared T cell receptors in the human thymus. Assay used: immunoSEQ multiplex PCR; TCRdb lists only in-frame clones, some missing. The table includes roughly 700,000 clones, around 87% detected once. These same records also appear under a second study, on human thymus T cells.

The sample was thymocytes. These receptors were collected from a boy in the first two years of life with a congenital heart defect.

V gene TRBV6-1 combines with J gene TRBJ2-1, with 10 bases identical to TRBD2. CDR3 length: 16 residues. Germline values: CDR1 MNHNS, CDR2 SASEGT. After removal of 4 bases from V and 0 bases from J, the junction contained 3 bases not matched to a gene. The CDR3 reads CASSGGLAVSYNEQFF. CDR3 nucleotide sequence: TGTGCCAGCAGTGGCGGACTAGCGGTCTCCTACAATGAGCAGTTCTTC.

The chain links TRBV18 to TRBJ2-7; 10 nucleotides match TRBD2. This CDR3 has 17 amino acids. V lost 3 bases to trimming and J lost 1 base; unmatched junction nucleotides: 9. The V gene's germline CDR1 is KGHSH and CDR2 LQKENI. In DNA form, the CDR3 reads TGTGCCAGCTCACCCCCCCGGACTAGCGGATCTTCCTACGAGCAGTACTTC. Residues: CASSPPRTSGSSYEQYF.

V and J are TRBV11-2 and TRBJ1-2; TRBD1 agrees at 9 bases. J gave up 6 bases and V 1 base, and 6 bases lay outside the gene matches. This CDR3 is 15 amino acids long. Per germline, CDR1 SGHAT and CDR2 FQNNGV. The CDR3 DNA reads as TGTGCCAGCAGCTTAGGGACAGGGGAGGAGAATGGCTACACCTTC. It is translated as CASSLGTGEENGYTF.

J is TRBJ2-7 and V is TRBV27; 7 bases are shared with TRBD2. Germline lookup yields CDR1 MNHEY and CDR2 SMNVEV (reference sequence). J lost 4 bases, V lost 5 bases, and 14 bases had no gene match. This CDR3 has 16 amino acids. In DNA, the CDR3 is TGTGCCAGCAGTCCCGAGAAACGACTAGCCCCTTACGAGCAGTACTTC. Its translation is CASSPEKRLAPYEQYF.

This chain connects TRBV5-6 to TRBJ1-1; D is ambiguous. This CDR3 is 12 amino acids long. Germline V CDR1 and CDR2: SGHDT, YYEEEE. Trimming took 3 bases from V and 3 from J, leaving 6 bases between them. This CDR3 is CASSWEDTEAFF. The CDR3 DNA reads as TGTGCCAGCAGCTGGGAGGACACTGAAGCTTTCTTT.

The chain joins TRBV7-2 to TRBJ2-3, with 8 bases identical to TRBD2. This CDR3 comprises 15 residues. Trimming removed 7 bases from V and 0 bases from J; junction bases left unmatched: 6. Germline V CDR1 and CDR2: SGHTA, FQGNSA. The CDR3 reads CASNTSGPSTDTQYF. The CDR3, as DNA: TGTGCCAGCAACACTAGCGGTCCTAGCACAGATACGCAGTATTTT.

The chain joins TRBV7-9 to TRBJ1-1; TRBD1 is a possible D gene (5 bases). The germline CDR1 and CDR2 sequences are SEHNR and FQNEAQ (reference sequence). The CDR3 is 12 residues long. V lost 10 bases and J 11 bases, leaving 20 bases between the germline ends. The CDR3 DNA follows: TGTGCCACCCGGGGGTTCGAGGGGCAGGCTTTCTTT. It yields the protein CATRGFEGQAFF.

The J gene is TRBJ2-1, the V gene TRBV4-2; 8 bases map to TRBD2. The CDR3 length is 18 residues. With V trimmed by 4 bases and J by 0 bases, 11 bases remained unmatched. CDR1 is LGHNA and CDR2 is YNFKEQ in the germline V gene. CDR3: CASSLGGGGGTSYNEQFF. The DNA for the CDR3 is TGTGCCAGCAGCCTCGGGGGGGGTGGCGGGACCTCCTACAATGAGCAGTTCTTC.

This clone appeared once. This sequence joins TRBV10-1 and TRBJ2-1; D might be TRBD2 (5 bases). The CDR3 runs 16 residues. V shed 0 bases and J shed 5 bases, with 14 bases lying between them. Germline V CDR1 and CDR2: WNHNN, SYGVQD (reference sequence). CDR3 loop: CASSESEERVDNEQFF. The CDR3, as DNA: TGCGCCAGCAGTGAGTCGGAGGAGAGGGTGGACAATGAGCAGTTCTTC.

The CDR3 region has the DNA TGTGCCAGCAGCTTGGAGCGCGGGGCCGCGCTATCTGGCTACACCTTC. This translates into CASSLERGAALSGYTF. The rearrangement joins TRBV5-4 to TRBJ1-2; perhaps TRBD1 as D (5 bases). Germline CDR1 is SGHNT and CDR2 is YYREEE (reference sequence). The CDR3 sequence is 16 residues long. V was shortened by 0 bases and J by 7 bases, with 19 bases between the two germline ends.

The chain links TRBV6-7 to TRBJ2-5; D call uncertain. TRBV6-7 is recorded as an ORF, its role being uncertain. Trimming left V 5 bases short and J 3 bases short, with 19 bases between. The CDR3 runs 16 residues. This CDR3 is CASSHGSAERKETQYF. The CDR3 DNA sequence: TGTGCCAGCAGTCATGGGTCGGCGGAGAGGAAAGAGACCCAGTACTTC.

The chain has TRBV27 and TRBJ1-2; possibly TRBD1 for D (5 bases). Germline loops: CDR1 MNHEY, CDR2 SMNVEV (reference sequence). V lost 11 bases, J lost 3 bases, and 7 bases lay in between. This CDR3 comprises 10 residues. The CDR3 coding sequence is TGTGCCCCGGGGGACTATGGCTACACCTTC. Its protein is CAPGDYGYTF.

The V call is TRBV6-5, the J call TRBJ2-7, with 9 bases matching TRBD2. This CDR3 contains 15 residues. Germline values: CDR1 MNHEY, CDR2 SVGAGI. With V trimmed by 5 bases and J by 3 bases, 8 bases remained unmatched. CDR3 loop: CASSPSGIVDYEQYF. The CDR3 DNA follows: TGTGCCAGCAGTCCTAGCGGGATAGTGGACTACGAGCAGTACTTC.

The J gene is TRBJ2-1, the V gene TRBV5-1, with 14 bases aligning to TRBD2. Unmatched junction bases numbered 8, after V lost 4 bases and J lost 8 bases. The germline CDR1 and CDR2 sequences are SGHRS and YFSETQ. CDR3 length: 16 residues. The CDR3 spells CASSVRLAGGYDEQFF. CDR3 DNA sequence: TGCGCCAGCAGCGTGAGACTAGCGGGAGGGTACGATGAGCAGTTCTTC.

This clone was observed once. The CDR3 DNA sequence: TGTGCCAGCAGTTTATCGGGCGGGAAACGGGATACGCAGTATTTT. This codes for CASSLSGGKRDTQYF. V gene TRBV27 combines with J gene TRBJ2-3; D may be TRBD2 (6 bases). This CDR3 contains 15 residues. In germline, CDR1 is MNHEY, CDR2 SMNVEV (reference sequence). Trimming took off 0 bases at V and 6 bases at J, with 13 bases between the two ends.

V and J are TRBV6-5 and TRBJ1-1, with D possibly TRBD1 on 5 matching bases. V gave up 8 bases and J gave up 0 bases, with 13 bases separating them. Looked up from germline, CDR1 is MNHEY and CDR2 is SVGAGI. The CDR3 has 14 amino acids. The CDR3 DNA is TGTGCCAGCGCCGCGGGGCGCATGAACACTGAAGCTTTCTTT. The encoded protein is CASAAGRMNTEAFF.

The CDR3 DNA reads as TGTGCCAGCAGTCTAGGAAGGCTAGCGGGAGTATCGAGAGAGACCCAGTACTTC. It specifies CASSLGRLAGVSRETQYF. The rearrangement joins TRBV27 to TRBJ2-5; 10 nucleotides agree with TRBD2. Germline V gene data show CDR1 as MNHEY and CDR2 as SMNVEV (reference sequence). The CDR3 sequence is 18 residues long. Unmatched junction bases numbered 16, after V lost 5 bases and J lost 4 bases.

V usage is TRBV7-3 and J usage is TRBJ2-3; D uncertain. Germline V gene lookup returns CDR1 SGHTA and CDR2 FQGTGA. The V and J ends lost 6 bases and 0 bases respectively, with 10 bases between them. The CDR3 contains 14 residues. The CDR3 reads CASSYTISTDTQYF. The CDR3 nucleotides are TGTGCCAGCAGTTATACAATTAGCACAGATACGCAGTATTTT.